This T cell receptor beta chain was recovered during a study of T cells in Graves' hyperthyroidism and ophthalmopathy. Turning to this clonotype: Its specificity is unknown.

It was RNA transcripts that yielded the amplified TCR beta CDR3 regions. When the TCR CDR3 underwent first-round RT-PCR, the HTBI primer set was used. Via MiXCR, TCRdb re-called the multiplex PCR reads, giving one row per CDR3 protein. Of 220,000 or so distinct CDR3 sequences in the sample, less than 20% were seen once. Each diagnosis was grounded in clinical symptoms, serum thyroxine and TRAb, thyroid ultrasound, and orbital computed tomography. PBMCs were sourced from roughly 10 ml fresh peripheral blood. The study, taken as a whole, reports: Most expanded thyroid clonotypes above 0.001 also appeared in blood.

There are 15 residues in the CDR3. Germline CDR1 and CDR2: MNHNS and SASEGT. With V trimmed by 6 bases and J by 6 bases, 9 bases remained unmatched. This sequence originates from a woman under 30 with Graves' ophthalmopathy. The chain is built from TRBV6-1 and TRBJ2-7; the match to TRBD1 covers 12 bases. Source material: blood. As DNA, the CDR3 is TGTGCCAGCAGATCCCACGGGACAGGGGGCCCCGAGCAGTACTTC. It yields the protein CASRSHGTGGPEQYF.